These 2 T cell receptor beta chains originate from one sample sequenced in a study of siplizumab effects on memory and regulatory T cells (dated by TCRdb to about 2019). Libraries were made using the immunoSEQ multiplex PCR assay. TCRdb stores this immuneACCESS table with in-frame sequences only. Part of the clones is absent; in the studies checked, under half of the shortfall reflects unresolved V genes, and no reason is known for the rest. In all, the sample holds tens of thousands of clones, and roughly 93% of those were seen once. Clones ranked in the top ten supply 5% to 7% of the sample. Sequencing was done on a sample of CD8+ T cells sorted from blood. These receptors were obtained from a human donor in good health.

The CDR3 DNA sequence: TGTGCCAGCAGCCTAAGCGGTAGCACAGATACGCAGTATTTT. This codes for CASSLSGSTDTQYF. The V gene is TRBV4-2, the J gene TRBJ2-3; possible D gene TRBD2, 5 bases. CDR1 LGHNA and CDR2 YNFKEQ come from the germline V gene. Trimming left V 4 bases short and J 0 bases short, with 8 bases between. This CDR3 spans 14 amino acids.

The J gene is TRBJ2-5, the V gene TRBV5-5; D is possibly TRBD1 (6 bases). This CDR3 has 12 residues. V lost 5 bases to trimming and J lost 1 base, with 6 bases between them. The germline CDR1 and CDR2 sequences are SGHKS and YYEKEE (reference sequence). As DNA, the CDR3 is TGTGCCAGCAGGGACAGCCAAGAGACCCAGTACTTC. Translated: CASRDSQETQYF.